This is a list of T cell receptor beta chains from one sample in a study of blood T cell repertoires in COVID-19. Profiled with immunoSEQ multiplex PCR; TCRdb holds only in-frame clones, not every one. The sample consists of roughly 160,000 clones, about 83% of them appearing once. The specimen sequenced was peripheral blood. The receptors were sampled from a woman of 80 years or more with COVID-19, enrolled during active disease. Each CDR3 is given with its conserved first and last residue. Each record gives: clone size, J gene, V gene, D gene, CDR3 DNA, CDR3 protein. D genes are given only for firm matches. Size values are once, few and many counts, or a class for expanded clones, and some rows have none.

clone_size: NA; j_call: TRBJ2-5; v_call: TRBV25-1; d_call: TRBD1; cdr3_nt: TGTGCCAGCAGTGAATCGGTCAGGGGGCATGAGACCCAGTACTTC; cdr3_aa: CASSESVRGHETQYF
clone_size: NA; j_call: TRBJ2-3; v_call: TRBV19; d_call: NA; cdr3_nt: TGTGCCAGTCAGAAGACAGTCACAGATACGCAGTATTTT; cdr3_aa: CASQKTVTDTQYF
clone_size: NA; j_call: TRBJ2-7; v_call: TRBV28; d_call: NA; cdr3_nt: TGTGCCAGTACAGGGAATGGCCCCGAGCAGTACTTC; cdr3_aa: CASTGNGPEQYF
clone_size: NA; j_call: TRBJ2-3; v_call: TRBV7-8; d_call: NA; cdr3_nt: TGTGCCAGCAGCTTAGTGAGGACTTCCTCCGATACGCAGTATTTT; cdr3_aa: CASSLVRTSSDTQYF
clone_size: NA; j_call: TRBJ2-5; v_call: TRBV28; d_call: TRBD1; cdr3_nt: TGTGCCAGCAGTACCCTTCGGACAGGGGGCGAAGAGACCCAGTACTTC; cdr3_aa: CASSTLRTGGEETQYF
clone_size: NA; j_call: TRBJ1-5; v_call: TRBV27; d_call: TRBD1; cdr3_nt: TGTGCCAGCAGTTCCCGAGCACTGTGGCAGGGGGTCCAGCCCCAGCATTTT; cdr3_aa: CASSSRALWQGVQPQHF
clone_size: NA; j_call: TRBJ2-3; v_call: TRBV3-1/TRBV3-2; d_call: TRBD2; cdr3_nt: TGTGCCAGCAGCCAAGATTGCGGGGGGGTTACAACTTATACGCAGTATTTT; cdr3_aa: CASSQDCGGVTTYTQYF
clone_size: NA; j_call: TRBJ2-3; v_call: TRBV11-2; d_call: TRBD2; cdr3_nt: TGTGCCAGCAGCTTCGGACTAGCGGGGACTACAGATACGCAGTATTTT; cdr3_aa: CASSFGLAGTTDTQYF
clone_size: NA; j_call: TRBJ2-3; v_call: TRBV10-3; d_call: NA; cdr3_nt: TGTGCCATCAGTGAGTCATTGCGCGGGGACACAGATACGCAGTATTTT; cdr3_aa: CAISESLRGDTDTQYF
clone_size: NA; j_call: TRBJ1-2; v_call: TRBV6-5; d_call: NA; cdr3_nt: TGTGCCAGCAGTAAGGGACTACTCCCGGGCGGCTACACCTTC; cdr3_aa: CASSKGLLPGGYTF
clone_size: NA; j_call: TRBJ2-7; v_call: TRBV2; d_call: NA; cdr3_nt: TGTGCCAGCACCCCAGGGTACGAGCAGTACTTC; cdr3_aa: CASTPGYEQYF
clone_size: NA; j_call: TRBJ2-3; v_call: TRBV5-4; d_call: NA; cdr3_nt: TGTGCCAGCAGCTTGGAGCGGAGGACAGATACGCAGTATTTT; cdr3_aa: CASSLERRTDTQYF
clone_size: NA; j_call: TRBJ2-1; v_call: TRBV7-8; d_call: TRBD2; cdr3_nt: TGTGCCAGCAGCAAACGACTAGCGGGGGCCTACAATGAGCAGTTCTTC; cdr3_aa: CASSKRLAGAYNEQFF
clone_size: NA; j_call: TRBJ2-2; v_call: TRBV6-1; d_call: NA; cdr3_nt: TGTGCCAGCAGTGAGCGGCCACCATCGAACACCGGGGAGCTGTTTTTT; cdr3_aa: CASSERPPSNTGELFF
clone_size: NA; j_call: TRBJ2-1; v_call: TRBV10-2; d_call: NA; cdr3_nt: TGCGCCAGCAGCTTTAGCGGCACCTACAATGAGCAGTTCTTC; cdr3_aa: CASSFSGTYNEQFF
clone_size: NA; j_call: TRBJ1-3; v_call: TRBV28; d_call: NA; cdr3_nt: TGTGCCAGCAGCCCCGAGAGAGGAAACACCATATATTTT; cdr3_aa: CASSPERGNTIYF
clone_size: few; j_call: TRBJ2-2; v_call: TRBV19; d_call: NA; cdr3_nt: TGTGCCAGTAGCCGGGGGGCGGTATACACCGGGGAGCTGTTTTTT; cdr3_aa: CASSRGAVYTGELFF
clone_size: NA; j_call: TRBJ2-7; v_call: TRBV3-1/TRBV3-2; d_call: NA; cdr3_nt: TGTGCCAGCAGCCATCAAACTCCCCCCTACGAGCAGTACTTC; cdr3_aa: CASSHQTPPYEQYF
clone_size: NA; j_call: TRBJ2-7; v_call: TRBV27; d_call: TRBD1; cdr3_nt: TGTGCCAGCAGAGGGGACAGGGTTGACGAGCAGTACTTC; cdr3_aa: CASRGDRVDEQYF
clone_size: NA; j_call: TRBJ1-2; v_call: TRBV4-1; d_call: NA; cdr3_nt: TGCGCCAGCAGCCTCGGGAGCCCCAACTATGGCTACACCTTC; cdr3_aa: CASSLGSPNYGYTF
clone_size: NA; j_call: TRBJ2-3; v_call: TRBV7-2; d_call: NA; cdr3_nt: TGTGCCAGCAGCCGCCGGACTCTCCTTGCGGCAGATACGCAGTATTTT; cdr3_aa: CASSRRTLLAADTQYF
clone_size: few; j_call: TRBJ1-2; v_call: TRBV19; d_call: TRBD1; cdr3_nt: TGTGCCAGTAGTACCACCGGGACAGGGGGTGGCTACACCTTC; cdr3_aa: CASSTTGTGGGYTF
clone_size: NA; j_call: TRBJ1-3; v_call: TRBV9; d_call: TRBD1; cdr3_nt: TGTGCCAGCAGCGCAGGGGGCAATGGAAACACCATATATTTT; cdr3_aa: CASSAGGNGNTIYF
clone_size: NA; j_call: TRBJ2-1; v_call: TRBV4-3; d_call: TRBD2; cdr3_nt: TGCGCCAGCAGCCAAGCCCGACTTAGCGGGGGGGGCTACAATGAGCAGTTCTTC; cdr3_aa: CASSQARLSGGGYNEQFF